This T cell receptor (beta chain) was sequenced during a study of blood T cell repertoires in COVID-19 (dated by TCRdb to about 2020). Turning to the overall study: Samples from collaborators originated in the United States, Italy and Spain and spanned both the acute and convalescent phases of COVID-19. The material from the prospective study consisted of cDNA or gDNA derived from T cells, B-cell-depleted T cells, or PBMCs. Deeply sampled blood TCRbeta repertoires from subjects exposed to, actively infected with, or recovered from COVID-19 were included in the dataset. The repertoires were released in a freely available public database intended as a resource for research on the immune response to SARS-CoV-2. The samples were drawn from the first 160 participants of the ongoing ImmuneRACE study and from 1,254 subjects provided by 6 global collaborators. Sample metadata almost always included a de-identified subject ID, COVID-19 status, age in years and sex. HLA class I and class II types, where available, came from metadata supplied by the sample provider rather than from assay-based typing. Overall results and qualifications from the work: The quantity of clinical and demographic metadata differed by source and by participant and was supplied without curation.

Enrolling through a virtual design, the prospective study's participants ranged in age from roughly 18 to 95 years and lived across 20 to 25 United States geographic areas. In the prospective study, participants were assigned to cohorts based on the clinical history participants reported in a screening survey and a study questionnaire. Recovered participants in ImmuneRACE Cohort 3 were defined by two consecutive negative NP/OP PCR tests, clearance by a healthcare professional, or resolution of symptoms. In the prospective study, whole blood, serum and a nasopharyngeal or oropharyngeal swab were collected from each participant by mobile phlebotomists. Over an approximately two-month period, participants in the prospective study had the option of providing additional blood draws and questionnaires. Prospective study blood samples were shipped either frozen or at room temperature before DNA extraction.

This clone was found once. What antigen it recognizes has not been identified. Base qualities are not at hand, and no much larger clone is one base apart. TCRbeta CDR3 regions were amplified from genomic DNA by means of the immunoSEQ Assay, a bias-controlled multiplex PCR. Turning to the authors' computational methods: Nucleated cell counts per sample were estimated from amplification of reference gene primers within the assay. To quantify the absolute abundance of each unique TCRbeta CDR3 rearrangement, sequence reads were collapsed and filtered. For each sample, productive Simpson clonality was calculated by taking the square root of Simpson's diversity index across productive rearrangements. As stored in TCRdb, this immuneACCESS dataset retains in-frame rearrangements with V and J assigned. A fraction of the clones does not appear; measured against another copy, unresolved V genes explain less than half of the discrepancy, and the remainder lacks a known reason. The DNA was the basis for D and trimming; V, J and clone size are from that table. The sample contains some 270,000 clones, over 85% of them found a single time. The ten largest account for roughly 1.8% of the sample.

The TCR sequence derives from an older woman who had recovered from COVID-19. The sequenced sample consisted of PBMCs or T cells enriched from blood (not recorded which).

The CDR3 protein is CASTLLAGTPREQFF. The nucleotide sequence is given as TGTGCCAGTACCTTACTAGCGGGAACCCCCCGTGAGCAGTTCTTC. In this chain, TRBV19 is recombined with TRBJ2-1; 10 middle bases align to TRBD2. The germline V end is reduced by 7 bases and the J end by 9 bases; junction bases left unmatched: 12. CDR1 LNHDA and CDR2 SQIVND are derived from the germline V gene (reference sequence). Spanning cysteine to phenylalanine, the CDR3 consists of 15 amino acids. Solely the CDR3 DNA is kept, with 45 bases framed from the first base.